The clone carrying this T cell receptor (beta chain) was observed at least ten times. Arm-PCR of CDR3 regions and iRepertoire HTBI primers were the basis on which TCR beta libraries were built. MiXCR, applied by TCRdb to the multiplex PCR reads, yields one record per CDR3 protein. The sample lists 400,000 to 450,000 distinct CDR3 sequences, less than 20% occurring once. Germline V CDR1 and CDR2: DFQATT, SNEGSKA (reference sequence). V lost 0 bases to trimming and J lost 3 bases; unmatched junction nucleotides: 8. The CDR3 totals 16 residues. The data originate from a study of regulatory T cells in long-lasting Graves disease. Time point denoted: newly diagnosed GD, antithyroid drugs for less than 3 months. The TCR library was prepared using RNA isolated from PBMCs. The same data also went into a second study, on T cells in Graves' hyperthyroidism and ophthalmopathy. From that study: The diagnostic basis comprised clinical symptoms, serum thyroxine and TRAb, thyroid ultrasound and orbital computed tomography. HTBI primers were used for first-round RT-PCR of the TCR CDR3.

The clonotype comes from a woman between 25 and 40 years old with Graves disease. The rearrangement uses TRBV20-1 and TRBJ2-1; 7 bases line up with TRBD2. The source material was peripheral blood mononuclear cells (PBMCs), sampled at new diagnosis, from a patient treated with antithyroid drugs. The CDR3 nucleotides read TGCAGTGCTAGAGACCCCTTCGGCGGGGGCTACAATGAGCAGTTCTTC. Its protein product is CSARDPFGGGYNEQFF.